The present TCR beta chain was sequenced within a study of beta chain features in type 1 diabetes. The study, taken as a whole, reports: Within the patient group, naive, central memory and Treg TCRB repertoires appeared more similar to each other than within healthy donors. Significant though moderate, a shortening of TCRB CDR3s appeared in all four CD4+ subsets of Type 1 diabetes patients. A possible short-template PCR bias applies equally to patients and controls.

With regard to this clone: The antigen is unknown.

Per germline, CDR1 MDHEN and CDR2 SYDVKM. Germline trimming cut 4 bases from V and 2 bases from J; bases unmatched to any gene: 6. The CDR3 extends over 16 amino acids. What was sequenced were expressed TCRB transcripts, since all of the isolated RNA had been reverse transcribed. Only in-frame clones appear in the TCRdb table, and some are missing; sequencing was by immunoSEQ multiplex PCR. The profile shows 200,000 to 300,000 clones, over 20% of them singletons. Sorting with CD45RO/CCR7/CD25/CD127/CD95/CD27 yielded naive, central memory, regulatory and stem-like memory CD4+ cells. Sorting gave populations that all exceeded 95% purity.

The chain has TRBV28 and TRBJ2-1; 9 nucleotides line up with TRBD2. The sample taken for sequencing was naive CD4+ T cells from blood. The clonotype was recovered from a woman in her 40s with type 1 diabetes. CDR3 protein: CASSSFLAGTYNEQFF. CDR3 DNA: TGTGCCAGCAGTTCCTTCCTAGCGGGAACCTACAATGAGCAGTTCTTC.